This T cell receptor (beta chain) derives from a study of blood T cell repertoires in COVID-19. The ends lost 4 bases at V and 8 bases at J; junction bases unmatched: 12. CDR1 is SGHVS and CDR2 is FQNEAQ in the germline V gene. The CDR3 spans 15 residues. TCRdb's copy holds only in-frame clones and misses some; the assay was immunoSEQ multiplex PCR. The profile covers about 94,000 clones, with 80% appearing a single time and over 15% taken by the ten largest. This sequence joins TRBV7-8 and TRBJ2-7, with TRBD2 matching over 9 bases. The specimen was peripheral blood. This clonotype was sampled from a human donor in a cohort sampled during active COVID-19. CDR3 in amino acids: CASSSLAGVGLKQYF. The CDR3 nucleotides read TGTGCCAGCAGCTCTTTAGCGGGAGTTGGTCTTAAGCAGTACTTC.